This T cell receptor (beta chain) was retrieved from a study of blood T cell repertoires in COVID-19. The wider study: Acute and convalescent COVID-19 specimens originated in the United States, Italy and Spain. The cDNA or gDNA used as material had been derived from T cells, B-cell-depleted T cells, or PBMCs.

Source study methods: Reference gene primer amplification gave nucleated cell count estimates. Produced via immunoSEQ multiplex PCR; TCRdb's table is partial and in-frame only. V and J calls and clone size are given by that table; D and trimming were obtained from the DNA. The sample contains fewer than 100,000 clones, roughly 85% of which appear only once. The CDR3 is 14 amino acids. Looked up from germline, CDR1 is SGHAT and CDR2 is FQNNGV. V lost 6 bases, J lost 4 bases, and 8 bases stayed unmatched. Seattle patients were enrolled during active infection and followed longitudinally. This clonotype was obtained from a man between 45 and 60 years old with COVID-19, enrolled during active disease. The sequencing input was peripheral blood. The chain links TRBV11-2 to TRBJ1-2; TRBD1 matches 7 bases. CDR3 protein: CASSSGTGVYGYTF. CDR3 sequence (DNA): TGTGCCAGCAGTTCCGGCACAGGGGTCTATGGCTACACCTTC.